This entry lists 15 T cell receptor beta chains sequenced from one sample in a study of T cell responses to AZD1222 COVID-19 vaccine. The protocol was immunoSEQ multiplex PCR, while the TCRdb copy is restricted to in-frame clones and leaves out a portion. Of around 81,000 clones listed, approximately 90% are singletons. Source: peripheral blood, taken 28 days after the second AZD1222 dose. The receptors originated from an adult who received the AZD1222 COVID-19 vaccine.

The chain is built from TRBV30 and TRBJ1-6; the D gene is possibly TRBD1 (5 bases). The CDR3 runs 13 residues. CDR1 and CDR2 (germline): GTSNPN, SVGIG (reference sequence). V dropped 0 bases and J dropped 8 bases, with 8 bases sitting between them. The CDR3 sequence is CAWSVGGDSPLHF. CDR3 coding DNA: TGTGCCTGGAGTGTCGGGGGGGATTCACCCCTCCACTTT.

The rearrangement links TRBV13 to TRBJ2-7, with a weak D call TRBD2 (6 bases). Looked up from germline, CDR1 is PRHDT and CDR2 is FYEKMQ (reference sequence). The CDR3 consists of 14 residues. The V gene lost 4 bases and the J gene lost 3 bases, with 13 bases spanning the gap. CDR3 sequence (DNA): TGTGCCAGCAGCTCGGGGGTAATAAACTACGAGCAGTACTTC. It encodes CASSSGVINYEQYF.

This rearrangement joins TRBV3-1 (or the pseudogene TRBV3-2) to TRBJ1-1; D is unresolved. CDR3 length: 12 amino acids. Germline V gives CDR1 LGHDT, CDR2 YNNKEL (reference sequence). V lost 5 bases and J lost 0, with 4 bases in between. The CDR3 nucleotides are TGTGCCAGCAGCATCCTGAACACTGAAGCTTTCTTT. Translating gives CASSILNTEAFF.

In its sample, this clone was seen once. The chain links TRBV2 to TRBJ1-4; 8 positions match TRBD1. The junction had 5 bases not matched to a gene; V was cut back by 1 base and J by 7 bases. The CDR3 is made up of 15 amino acids. Germline CDR1 and CDR2: SNHLY and FYNNEI. The DNA of the CDR3 is TGTGCCAGCAGTGAAGGCGGGCAGGGGGCTGAAAAACTGTTTTTT. It yields the protein CASSEGGQGAEKLFF.

The rearrangement uses TRBV2 and TRBJ1-4; 7 bases line up with TRBD1. From germline, CDR1 is SNHLY and CDR2 FYNNEI. The length of the CDR3 is 13 residues. Trimming removed 10 bases from V and 8 bases from J; junction bases left unmatched: 10. CDR3 region: CAKGTAEREKLFF. In DNA, the CDR3 is TGTGCCAAAGGGACAGCGGAGCGAGAAAAACTGTTTTTT. The full variable domain, its missing parts supplied by reference TRBV2 and TRBJ1-4, is EPEVTQTPSHQVTQMGQEVILRCVPISNHLYFYWYRQILGQKVEFLVSFYNNEISEKSEIFDDQFSVERPDGSNFTLKIRSTKLEDSAMYFCAKGTAEREKLFFGSGTQLSVL.

This clone was picked up one time. The V and J genes are TRBV11-2 and TRBJ2-5; 8 nucleotides agree with TRBD2. Germline trimming cut 5 bases from V and 4 bases from J; bases unmatched to any gene: 9. Germline V gene lookup returns CDR1 SGHAT and CDR2 FQNNGV. CDR3 length equals 15 residues. The CDR3 DNA reads TGTGCCAGCAGCCCTAATAGCGGGATTAGAGAGACCCAGTACTTC. Protein sequence: CASSPNSGIRETQYF.

The chain links TRBV15 to TRBJ2-1, with D tentatively TRBD1 (5 bases). The CDR3 totals 15 residues. Trimming stripped 1 base from V and 5 bases from J, with 12 bases between. Germline V gene data show CDR1 as LNHNV and CDR2 as YYDKDF (reference sequence). CDR3 sequence reads: CATSRGRTSNNEQFF. The CDR3 DNA reads TGTGCCACCAGCAGAGGGCGGACAAGTAACAATGAGCAGTTCTTC.

This clone has only one observation. This chain links TRBV6-5 with TRBJ2-5, with 12 positions matching TRBD2. Germline-derived CDR1 and CDR2 are MNHEY and SVGAGI. V was clipped by 5 bases and J by 5 bases; unmatched bases: 3. This CDR3 has 14 amino acids. The CDR3 nucleotides read TGTGCCAGCAGTCCTACTAGCGGGAGGGAGACCCAGTACTTC. Its translation: CASSPTSGRETQYF.

The V call is TRBV2, the J call TRBJ1-6; TRBD1 matches 8 bases. The V gene's germline CDR1 is SNHLY and CDR2 FYNNEI. Trimming cost V 4 bases and J 7 bases; bases outside gene matches: 3. The CDR3 sequence is 14 residues long. The CDR3 coding sequence is TGTGCCAGCAGTGGGACAGGGCCCAATTCACCCCTCCACTTT. It translates to CASSGTGPNSPLHF.

CDR3: CASSLTGADGISGNTIYF. CDR3 in DNA: TGTGCCAGCAGCTTAACTGGGGCGGACGGAATCTCTGGAAACACCATATATTTT. The rearrangement uses TRBV7-3 and TRBJ1-3, with a tentative D call TRBD1 (5 bases). This CDR3 is built from 18 residues. Germline CDR1 SGHTA, CDR2 FQGTGA. V lost 0 bases to trimming and J lost 0 bases, with 15 bases between them.

This clone has more than one count but fewer than ten. The chain couples TRBV28 to TRBJ1-5; 8 bases align to TRBD1. This CDR3 has 14 residues. The V gene end was trimmed by 5 bases and the J gene end by 3 bases; junction bases not matched to a gene: 3. Germline V lookup: CDR1 MDHEN, CDR2 SYDVKM. The CDR3 loop reads CASSGTGNNQPQHF. The DNA of the CDR3 is TGTGCCAGCAGTGGGACAGGCAACAATCAGCCCCAGCATTTT.

The chain joins TRBV7-2 to TRBJ2-1; unclear D gene. The CDR3 is 16 residues long. Trimming shortened V by 0 bases and J by 4 bases, and 13 bases separated the two germline ends. CDR1 and CDR2 (germline): SGHTA, FQGNSA. The chain's CDR3 is CASSLAPSGPYNEQFF. In DNA, the CDR3 is TGTGCCAGCAGCTTAGCCCCTAGTGGTCCATACAATGAGCAGTTCTTC.

The chain is built from TRBV30 and TRBJ1-2, with D perhaps matching TRBD1 (5 bases). Germline V CDR1 and CDR2: GTSNPN, SVGIG (reference sequence). This CDR3 has 15 residues. The V and J ends lost 0 bases and 7 bases respectively, with 18 bases between them. Written as DNA, the CDR3 is TGTGCCTGGAGTGTACCTCGGACACAAGCTAGTGGCTACACCTTC. Translation: CAWSVPRTQASGYTF.

The rearrangement links TRBV29-1 to TRBJ2-7, with 10 bases lining up with TRBD1. CDR1 and CDR2 (germline): SQVTM, ANQGSEA. The CDR3 length is 15 residues. V shed 1 base and J 3 bases; nucleotides not matched to a gene: 6. Here the CDR3 reads CSVEVRTGGLYEQYF. The DNA of the CDR3 is TGCAGCGTTGAAGTCCGGACAGGGGGACTCTACGAGCAGTACTTC.

This chain uses TRBV4-1 with TRBJ1-3; no clear D gene. The V gene lost 0 bases and the J gene lost 3 bases, with 15 bases spanning the gap. CDR3 length: 17 amino acids. CDR1 MGHRA and CDR2 YSYEKL come from the germline V gene. CDR3: CASSQDGGTGGGNTIYF. CDR3 coding DNA: TGCGCCAGCAGCCAAGATGGAGGTACCGGAGGTGGAAACACCATATATTTT.